Shown below are 9 T cell receptor beta chains from a single sample sequenced in a study of T cell responses to AZD1222 COVID-19 vaccine. The repertoire was sequenced with immunoSEQ multiplex PCR; TCRdb's copy has only in-frame clones and lacks some. This table has more than 100,000 clones, over 90% appearing once. Sequencing was performed on peripheral blood, taken on day 0 of AZD1222 vaccination. Receptors were obtained from an adult in good health.

The chain is built from TRBV21-1 and TRBJ1-3. TRBV21-1 is shown as a pseudogene. The CDR3 totals 15 residues. CDR3 amino acids: CASSRNMSSGNTIYF. CDR3 in DNA: TGTGCCAGCAGTCGAAACATGAGCTCTGGAAACACCATATATTTT.

The chain couples TRBV25-1 to TRBJ1-2; 9 bases fit TRBD1. Germline CDR1 is MGHDK and CDR2 is SYGVNS. The CDR3 loop spans 13 amino acids. The ends lost 6 bases at V and 6 bases at J; junction bases unmatched: 5. As DNA, the CDR3 is TGTGCCAGCAGCGCCACAGGGGGCCATGGCTACACCTTC. This sequence encodes CASSATGGHGYTF.

CDR3 amino acids: CASRINREPNSYNEQFF. The CDR3 DNA follows: TGCGCCAGCAGAATCAACAGGGAACCCAACTCCTACAATGAGCAGTTCTTC. The J gene is TRBJ2-1, the V gene TRBV10-2; a weak D match, TRBD1 (6 bases). Germline assignment: CDR1 WSHSY and CDR2 SAAADI. The CDR3 is made up of 17 amino acids. Trimming pared 6 bases from V and 0 bases from J, leaving 18 bases between.

This chain connects TRBV6-6 to TRBJ1-1; TRBD1 is a possible D gene (5 bases). CDR3 size: 15 residues. CDR1 and CDR2 (germline): MNHNY, SVGAGI (reference sequence). Trimming removed 6 bases from V and 4 bases from J, with 18 bases in between. CDR3 DNA sequence: TGTGCCAGCAGCCCTCCCGGCGGGGGAAGCACTGAAGCTTTCTTT. Its translation is CASSPPGGGSTEAFF.

This chain links TRBV28 with TRBJ1-2; tentative D call: TRBD1 (5 bases). The CDR3 length is 14 residues. V shed 8 bases and J shed 4 bases, with 17 bases lying between them. Germline-derived CDR1 and CDR2 are MDHEN and SYDVKM. CDR3 DNA sequence: TGTGCCAGCGGAGGAGGACGCGGGGGCTATGGCTACACCTTC. It translates to CASGGGRGGYGYTF.

This rearrangement joins TRBV27 to TRBJ2-7; possible D gene TRBD1, 5 bases. The ends were cut back, 6 bases at V and 1 base at J, with 10 bases in the middle. Germline V lookup: CDR1 MNHEY, CDR2 SMNVEV (reference sequence). This CDR3 is built from 13 residues. The CDR3 reads CASSRQPSYEQYF. CDR3 nucleotide sequence: TGTGCCAGCAGCCGACAGCCGTCCTACGAGCAGTACTTC.

In the case of this clone: In the same sample, other DNA sequences code for this CDR3. The rearrangement links TRBV12-3 or TRBV12-4 to TRBJ1-5; maybe TRBD1 (5 bases). V lost 3 bases to trimming and J lost 7 bases, with 10 bases between them. The CDR3 has 13 residues. CDR3 coding DNA: TGTGCCAGCAGTTTGCGGGGGTACCAGCCCCAGCATTTT. It codes for CASSLRGYQPQHF.

This chain connects TRBV5-4 to TRBJ2-1; TRBD2 matches 11 bases. Germline assignment: CDR1 SGHNT and CDR2 YYREEE (reference sequence). Trimming at V came to 2 bases and at J to 7 bases, leaving 2 bases not matched to a gene. The CDR3 has 14 amino acids. CDR3: CASSFGLAGNEQFF. For the CDR3, the DNA is TGTGCCAGCAGCTTTGGACTAGCGGGTAATGAGCAGTTCTTC.

The chain is built from TRBV2 and TRBJ1-2, with TRBD1 identical over 11 bases. Trimming removed 9 bases from V and 6 bases from J; junction bases left unmatched: 9. The CDR3 has 14 amino acids. Germline CDR1 and CDR2: SNHLY and FYNNEI. The chain's CDR3 is CASLGDRGSDGYTF. In DNA, the CDR3 is TGTGCCAGTCTCGGGGACAGGGGGTCGGATGGCTACACCTTC.